The 20 T cell receptor beta chains below were found in one sample sequenced in a study of regulatory T cells in long-lasting Graves disease. Arm-PCR of CDR3 regions with iRepertoire HTBI primers generated TCR beta libraries. TCRdb independently ran MiXCR on the multiplex PCR reads; one entry per CDR3 protein. In the table there are 600,000 to 800,000 distinct CDR3 sequences, approximately 31% of which are singletons. Time point: persistent/refractory GD, antithyroid drugs over 5 years with positive TRAb. PBMC RNA was the source of the TCR library. The sequences come from peripheral blood mononuclear cells (PBMCs), collected when the disease was refractory, from a patient treated with antithyroid drugs. The receptors shown here come from a female donor with Graves disease.

At least ten counts were recorded for this clonotype. The CDR3 spells CASSPNPGERNYGYTF. The CDR3 region has the DNA TGTGCCAGCAGTCCTAATCCAGGGGAGCGTAACTATGGCTACACCTTC. This chain connects TRBV12-3 or TRBV12-4 to TRBJ1-2, with D tentatively TRBD1 (6 bases). Trimming cost V 5 bases and J 1 base, with 17 bases left between them. CDR3 length equals 16 residues.

This clonotype was seen more than once but under ten times. The chain employs TRBV6-1 and TRBJ1-2; D not resolved. The CDR3 is made up of 13 amino acids. Germline lookup yields CDR1 MNHNS and CDR2 SASEGT. V lost 4 bases and J lost 4, with 10 bases in between. This CDR3 is CASSVEGFYGYTF. In DNA form, the CDR3 reads TGTGCCAGCAGTGTCGAGGGATTCTATGGCTACACCTTC.

The rearrangement links TRBV7-9 to TRBJ2-7, with 11 bases fitting TRBD2. CDR1 is SEHNR and CDR2 is FQNEAQ in the germline V gene (reference sequence). This CDR3 has 15 residues. V shed 5 bases and J 3 bases; nucleotides not matched to a gene: 6. This CDR3 reads CASSPRLAGLYEQYF. CDR3 in DNA: TGTGCCAGCAGCCCCCGACTAGCGGGACTCTACGAGCAGTACTTC.

This clonotype was picked up a small number of times. The rearrangement uses TRBV27 and TRBJ2-7, with TRBD1 as a possible D gene (6 bases). The CDR3 loop spans 12 amino acids. Germline V gene data show CDR1 as MNHEY and CDR2 as SMNVEV (reference sequence). The V and J ends lost 9 bases and 3 bases respectively, with 12 bases between them. This chain's CDR3 is CASGQKIYEQYF. The CDR3 DNA reads TGTGCCAGTGGACAGAAGATCTACGAGCAGTACTTC.

This rearrangement joins TRBV7-9 to TRBJ1-2; 10 nucleotides match TRBD1. Germline V lookup: CDR1 SEHNR, CDR2 FQNEAQ (reference sequence). The CDR3 has 16 residues. V dropped 1 base and J dropped 9; count of bases not matched to a gene: 11. Here the CDR3 reads CASSLVGTGVGQSYTF. In DNA form, the CDR3 reads TGTGCCAGCAGCTTAGTTGGGACAGGGGTAGGCCAGAGCTACACCTTC.

This clonotype was observed a few times. This chain joins TRBV6-2 or TRBV6-3 and TRBJ2-2; D is possibly TRBD2 (6 bases). The CDR3 loop spans 13 amino acids. V was clipped by 5 bases and J by 8 bases, with 12 bases between them. Looked up from germline, CDR1 is MNHEY and CDR2 is SVGEGT. The CDR3: CASSRLDWGELFF. CDR3 DNA sequence: TGTGCCAGCAGTAGACTAGATTGGGGGGAGCTGTTTTTT.

This clonotype was detected a few times. V usage is TRBV6-5 and J usage is TRBJ1-5, with TRBD1 matching 9 bases. Germline CDR1 MNHEY, CDR2 SVGAGI. The CDR3 loop spans 16 amino acids. Losses at the gene ends were 3 bases for V and 7 bases for J; bases not matched to a gene: 10. CDR3 sequence (DNA): TGTGCCAGCAGTTATCAAAACAGGGGGCGCGGACAGCCCCAGCATTTT. This encodes CASSYQNRGRGQPQHF.

The rearrangement uses TRBV20-1 and TRBJ1-6, with D unresolved. Germline-derived CDR1 and CDR2 are DFQATT and SNEGSKA (reference sequence). V lost 3 bases, J lost 9 bases, and 15 bases lay in between. The CDR3 covers 14 residues. CDR3 amino acids: CSASSGMDTSPLHF. Here the CDR3 DNA reads TGCAGTGCTAGTAGTGGAATGGATACTTCACCCCTCCACTTT.

The chain recombines TRBV20-1 with TRBJ2-7; D remains ambiguous. This CDR3 has 13 residues. V shed 0 bases and J shed 5 bases, with 11 bases lying between them. CDR1 DFQATT and CDR2 SNEGSKA come from the germline V gene (reference sequence). CDR3: CSARELGHNEQYF. Written as DNA, the CDR3 is TGCAGTGCTAGAGAACTTGGGCACAACGAGCAGTACTTC.

As for this clonotype: The conserved final phenylalanine or tryptophan is absent from the CDR3, which likely points to a read error. J is TRBJ1-6 and V is TRBV28; a weak D match, TRBD1 (5 bases). Trimming left V 5 bases short and J 13 bases short, with 21 bases between. CDR1 and CDR2 from the germline V gene are MDHEN and SYDVKM. The CDR3 has 15 amino acids. CDR3 loop: CASSPAGDEFFPLHS. DNA for the CDR3: TGTGCCAGCAGTCCTGCCGGGGACGAGTTTTTTCCCCTCCACTCT.

The V gene is TRBV18, the J gene TRBJ1-4; no definite D call. Trimming stripped 3 bases from V and 3 bases from J, with 2 bases between. Germline lookup yields CDR1 KGHSH and CDR2 LQKENI. CDR3 size: 12 residues. DNA of the CDR3: TGTGCCAGCTCACCCCCTAATGAAAAACTGTTTTTT. Translating gives CASSPPNEKLFF.

The V and J genes are TRBV18 and TRBJ2-6; D may be TRBD1 (6 bases). The CDR3 runs to 17 residues. V was shortened by 7 bases and J by 0 bases, with 16 bases between the two germline ends. Germline V CDR1 and CDR2: KGHSH, LQKENI. CDR3 sequence (DNA): TGTGCCAGCTTGAGGGACATCCCGAGCTCTGGGGCCAACGTCCTGACTTTC. Its protein is CASLRDIPSSGANVLTF.

This rearrangement joins TRBV3-1 to TRBJ2-7; 9 nucleotides agree with TRBD2. Germline CDR1 is LGHDT and CDR2 is YNNKEL (reference sequence). V trimming: 4 bases; J trimming: 0 bases; junction bases outside the gene matches: 4. This CDR3 contains 15 residues. As DNA, the CDR3 is TGTGCCAGCAGCCGAAAGACTAGCGGCTCCTACGAGCAGTACTTC. Protein: CASSRKTSGSYEQYF.

The chain joins TRBV7-9 to TRBJ2-7, with TRBD2 identical over 11 bases. Per germline, CDR1 SEHNR and CDR2 FQNEAQ (reference sequence). The CDR3 has 14 amino acids. The ends lost 4 bases at V and 7 bases at J; junction bases unmatched: 6. The CDR3 protein is CASSYSGRAVEQYF. In nucleotides, the CDR3 is TGTGCCAGCAGCTATAGCGGGAGGGCCGTAGAGCAGTACTTC.

There are a few counts of this clonotype. The V gene is TRBV20-1, the J gene TRBJ1-1, with D perhaps matching TRBD1 (5 bases). The V end was cut by 4 bases, the J end by 2 bases, with 23 bases between. Germline loops: CDR1 DFQATT, CDR2 SNEGSKA (reference sequence). The CDR3 covers 17 residues. DNA of the CDR3: TGCAGTGCTAAGAGGGGAGTCTGGGCAGGCTCCAACACTGAAGCTTTCTTT. The encoded protein is CSAKRGVWAGSNTEAFF.

V gene TRBV27 combines with J gene TRBJ2-1; 11 positions agree with TRBD2. The V gene's germline CDR1 is MNHEY and CDR2 SMNVEV (reference sequence). The V gene end was trimmed by 2 bases and the J gene end by 4 bases; junction bases not matched to a gene: 13. The CDR3 covers 19 residues. The CDR3 sequence is CASSLIALLAGVGYNEQFF. As DNA, the CDR3 is TGTGCCAGCAGTTTAATCGCTCTACTAGCGGGAGTGGGATACAATGAGCAGTTCTTC.

This clonotype was seen only a few times. The gene calls are TRBV12-3 or TRBV12-4 and TRBJ2-2, with 7 bases matching TRBD1. The junction had 12 bases not matched to a gene; V was cut back by 0 bases and J by 8 bases. The CDR3 runs 17 residues. CDR3 DNA: TGTGCCAGCAGTTTAGCCCCTAGGATACAGGGGAAAGGGGAGCTGTTTTTT. Translation: CASSLAPRIQGKGELFF.

This clonotype was counted ten times or more. In nucleotides, the CDR3 is TGCAGTGCCTCAGGGACAGGCGGAGAGACCCAGTACTTC. Translated, it gives CSASGTGGETQYF. V usage is TRBV20-1 and J usage is TRBJ2-5; 8 nucleotides align to TRBD1. The J segment lost 4 bases and the V segment lost 6 bases, leaving 7 bases of the junction unmatched. The CDR3 contains 13 residues. CDR1 is DFQATT, CDR2 SNEGSKA, per germline (reference sequence).

CDR3 coding DNA: TGTGCCAGCAGCCAAGATGAACTGAGCAATCAGCCCCAGCATTTT. Protein sequence: CASSQDELSNQPQHF. The genes are TRBV4-2 and TRBJ1-5; D uncertain. V shed 0 bases and J shed 1 base, with 7 bases lying between them. Germline V CDR1 and CDR2: LGHNA, YNFKEQ. The CDR3 length is 15 residues.

In DNA, the CDR3 is TGCAGTGCTCCCCTCCGGGACACAGCTAACTATGGCTACACCTTC. It codes for CSAPLRDTANYGYTF. V is TRBV20-1 and J is TRBJ1-2, with a tentative D call TRBD1 (6 bases). This CDR3 has 15 residues. Germline CDR1 DFQATT, CDR2 SNEGSKA (reference sequence). Trimming left V 5 bases short and J 0 bases short, with 16 bases between.